These 30 T cell receptor beta chains were all obtained from the same sample, sequenced in a study of blood T cells in healthy people across ages. The authors ran a second PCR of 7 to 11 cycles using a sample-barcoded 5' primer and a J-beta primer mix. TCRdb independently ran MiXCR on the 5' RACE reads; one entry per CDR3 protein. The repertoire holds roughly 1.6 million distinct CDR3 sequences, with around 35% as singletons. What was sequenced was blood. These receptor sequences come from a woman between 25 and 40 years old in good health.

The V and J genes are TRBV15 and TRBJ2-3; a possible D gene is TRBD1 (7 bases). V was cut by 1 base and J by 5 bases, with 16 bases left in between. The CDR3 length is 16 residues. CDR1 is LNHNV and CDR2 is YYDKDF in the germline V gene (reference sequence). The CDR3 DNA is TGTGCCACCAGCAGAGTCGCAGGGGGAGGCATAGATACGCAGTATTTT. This gives the protein CATSRVAGGGIDTQYF.

This clonotype was counted a few times. This rearrangement joins TRBV30 to TRBJ2-7, with TRBD1 identical over 7 bases. Trimming removed 1 base from V and 0 bases from J; junction bases left unmatched: 9. The CDR3 covers 16 residues. The germline CDR1 and CDR2 sequences are GTSNPN and SVGIG (reference sequence). The CDR3 sequence is CAWSDLTGIVSYEQYF. The DNA of the CDR3 is TGTGCCTGGAGTGACCTGACAGGGATTGTCTCCTACGAGCAGTACTTC.

The chain joins TRBV27 to TRBJ1-3, with D hard to call. The CDR3 extends over 13 amino acids. Germline V gene sequence: CDR1 MNHEY, CDR2 SMNVEV (reference sequence). The germline V and J ends were trimmed by 6 bases and 3 bases, with 9 bases remaining between them. The CDR3 is CASSPPGGNTIYF. DNA for the CDR3: TGTGCCAGCAGCCCTCCGGGTGGAAACACCATATATTTT.

The genes are TRBV28 and TRBJ2-1; D might be TRBD2 (6 bases). The CDR3 covers 14 residues. With 10 bases removed from V and 8 bases from J, the gap between germline ends came to 21 bases. The V gene's germline CDR1 is MDHEN and CDR2 SYDVKM. Here the CDR3 reads CATKTSTSSDEQFF. The CDR3 DNA sequence: TGTGCCACCAAGACTAGTACGTCTTCCGATGAGCAGTTCTTC. The variable domain in full, with the rest retrieved from reference TRBV28 and TRBJ2-1, is DVKVTQSSRYLVKRTGEKVFLECVQDMDHENMFWYRQDPGLGLRLIYFSYDVKMKEKGDIPEGYSVSREKKERFSLILESASTNQTSMYLCATKTSTSSDEQFFGPGTRLTVL.

The rearrangement links TRBV9 to TRBJ2-7; D gene ambiguous. The V and J ends lost 0 bases and 6 bases respectively, with 16 bases between them. CDR1 is SGDLS, CDR2 YYNGEE, per germline. The CDR3 is made up of 15 amino acids. The CDR3 region has the DNA TGTGCCAGCAGCGTAGGGCGAACGAGCTACGGCGAGCAGTACTTC. It encodes CASSVGRTSYGEQYF.

This clonotype appeared a few times. The chain is built from TRBV10-3 and TRBJ2-7; 7 bases agree with TRBD1. Germline values: CDR1 ENHRY, CDR2 SYGVKD. The CDR3 extends over 13 amino acids. Trimming cost V 3 bases and J 4 bases; bases outside gene matches: 3. CDR3 region: CAISDTTGYEQYF. CDR3 bases: TGTGCCATCAGTGATACGACAGGGTACGAGCAGTACTTC.

This clonotype was counted once. A much larger clone sits a single nucleotide away, making a read error possible. This chain uses TRBV4-1 with TRBJ1-4; D remains ambiguous. The length of the CDR3 is 13 residues. The V gene's germline CDR1 is MGHRA and CDR2 YSYEKL. V lost 7 bases, J lost 7 bases, and 13 bases lay in between. The CDR3 loop reads CASNQMMSEKLFF. CDR3 in DNA: TGCGCCAGCAACCAGATGATGTCTGAAAAACTGTTTTTT.

V and J are TRBV4-1 and TRBJ1-2; 7 bases match TRBD1. Trimming at V came to 0 bases and at J to 6 bases, leaving 7 bases not matched to a gene. The CDR3 runs 15 residues. From germline, CDR1 is MGHRA and CDR2 YSYEKL. CDR3 coding DNA: TGCGCCAGCAGCCAAGAATTTGCCAGGGGGGATGGCTACACCTTC. As protein: CASSQEFARGDGYTF.

Only a few counts were recorded for this clonotype. The J gene is TRBJ1-4, the V gene TRBV20-1, with D perhaps matching TRBD1 (6 bases). Germline CDR1 is DFQATT and CDR2 is SNEGSKA (reference sequence). The CDR3 covers 12 residues. V was clipped by 8 bases and J by 6 bases, with 13 bases between them. CDR3 in DNA: TGCAGTCCAACACAGGGTGATGAAAAACTGTTTTTT. Protein sequence: CSPTQGDEKLFF.

This chain joins TRBV12-3 or TRBV12-4 and TRBJ2-7; TRBD2 is a possible D gene (6 bases). V gave up 6 bases and J gave up 5 bases, with 26 bases separating them. The CDR3 is 17 residues long. This CDR3 is CASSPPRGTAPFHEQYF. The CDR3 coding sequence is TGTGCCAGCAGCCCCCCCCGGGGGACCGCCCCTTTCCACGAGCAGTACTTC.

The chain is built from TRBV20-1 and TRBJ2-5; D is possibly TRBD2 (5 bases). Germline V gene sequence: CDR1 DFQATT, CDR2 SNEGSKA (reference sequence). The CDR3 runs 13 residues. Trimming removed 4 bases at V and 12 bases at J, with 21 bases between. This CDR3 reads CSAKGARTFVKYF. The CDR3 nucleotides read TGCAGTGCTAAAGGAGCAAGGACTTTTGTAAAGTACTTC.

Ten or more counts support this clonotype. The chain couples TRBV29-1 to TRBJ1-2; 9 bases are a match to TRBD1. The CDR3 is 12 residues long. Germline assignment: CDR1 SQVTM and CDR2 ANQGSEA. V gave up 4 bases and J gave up 4 bases; unmatched junction bases: 1. CDR3: CSVGGQGYGYTF. CDR3 DNA sequence: TGCAGCGTTGGGGGACAGGGCTATGGCTACACCTTC.

The CDR3: CASRIRTSGRASSYNEQFF. Here the CDR3 DNA reads TGTGCCAGCAGGATACGGACTAGCGGGAGGGCCAGCTCCTACAATGAGCAGTTCTTC. V usage is TRBV28 and J usage is TRBJ2-1, with 15 bases matching TRBD2. The CDR3 covers 19 residues. The V and J ends lost 6 bases and 0 bases, in that order; junction bases with no gene match: 9. Germline V gene sequence: CDR1 MDHEN, CDR2 SYDVKM.

As to this clonotype: One end of the junction does not line up with germline, which may come from a read error. J is TRBJ2-7 and V is TRBV12-3 or TRBV12-4; D is unresolved. CDR3 length: 12 residues. The DNA for the CDR3 is TGTGCCAGCAGTGAGAAACGAGGTGGGCAGGTCTTC. Translated: CASSEKRGGQVF.

For this clonotype: A clone one base away is much larger, so this may be a read error. The gene calls are TRBV5-1 and TRBJ2-1; a weak D match, TRBD1 (6 bases). Trimming left V 0 bases short and J 3 bases short, with 13 bases between. Germline V gives CDR1 SGHRS, CDR2 YFSETQ. This CDR3 has 16 residues. The CDR3 coding sequence is TGCGCCAGCAGCTTGGCATCGGGACAAAACTACAATGAGCAGTTCTTC. This encodes CASSLASGQNYNEQFF.

This clonotype was seen a few times. CDR3 nucleotides: TGTGCCAGCAGGAACGGGGTAGTTGAGCAGTTCTTC. Encoded protein: CASRNGVVEQFF. The chain carries TRBV7-9 and TRBJ2-1; a weak D match, TRBD2 (5 bases). CDR1 is SEHNR and CDR2 is FQNEAQ in the germline V gene (reference sequence). V lost 6 bases, J lost 9 bases, and 12 bases lay in between. CDR3 length equals 12 residues. The full variable domain, its missing parts supplied by reference TRBV7-9 and TRBJ2-1, is DTGVSQNPRHKITKRGQNVTFRCDPISEHNRLYWYRQTLGQGPEFLTYFQNEAQLEKSRLLSDRFSAERPKGSFSTLEIQRTEQGDSAMYLCASRNGVVEQFFGPGTRLTVL.

This chain links TRBV7-2 with TRBJ1-5; D not resolved. With 1 base removed from V and 4 bases from J, the gap between germline ends came to 11 bases. The CDR3 runs to 15 residues. CDR1 and CDR2 (germline): SGHTA, FQGNSA. Here the CDR3 reads CASSLGYGRNQPQHF. The CDR3 nucleotides are TGTGCCAGCAGCTTAGGGTATGGCAGGAATCAGCCCCAGCATTTT.

The sample holds a few counts of this clonotype. The gene calls are TRBV5-6 and TRBJ2-1; TRBD2 aligns across 9 bases. The V gene's germline CDR1 is SGHDT and CDR2 YYEEEE. V gave up 2 bases and J gave up 8 bases; unmatched junction bases: 5. CDR3 length equals 14 residues. The CDR3 DNA is TGTGCCAGCAGCTTAGGCGGGGGGGCCTATGAGCAGTTCTTC. It translates to CASSLGGGAYEQFF.

This clonotype was counted at least ten times. The V and J genes are TRBV7-9 and TRBJ2-7, with TRBD2 as a possible D gene (7 bases). Germline V gene lookup returns CDR1 SEHNR and CDR2 FQNEAQ (reference sequence). The V gene lost 5 bases and the J gene lost 2 bases, with 19 bases spanning the gap. This CDR3 region has 16 residues. The CDR3 reads CASSTDGAGAPYEQYF. The CDR3 coding sequence is TGTGCCAGCAGCACCGATGGTGCGGGGGCGCCCTACGAGCAGTACTTC.

This clonotype occurred a few times. The chain uses TRBV27 and TRBJ1-5; 7 bases agree with TRBD1. The V gene end was trimmed by 5 bases and the J gene end by 7 bases; junction bases not matched to a gene: 8. Germline-derived CDR1 and CDR2 are MNHEY and SMNVEV (reference sequence). CDR3 size: 14 residues. CDR3 loop: CASSPKTGYQPQHF. Here the CDR3 DNA reads TGTGCCAGCAGTCCTAAGACAGGGTACCAGCCCCAGCATTTT.

V gene TRBV12-3 or TRBV12-4 combines with J gene TRBJ2-3, with D perhaps matching TRBD2 (5 bases). The CDR3 is 13 residues long. Between the trimmed V and J ends, which lost 1 base and 11 bases, there was a span of 13 bases. CDR3 sequence: CASSLGEPDVQYF. In DNA, the CDR3 is TGTGCCAGCAGTTTAGGGGAGCCAGATGTGCAGTATTTT.

The V gene is TRBV28, the J gene TRBJ2-7; maybe TRBD1 (6 bases). CDR1 MDHEN and CDR2 SYDVKM come from the germline V gene. Trimming pared 7 bases from V and 2 bases from J, leaving 18 bases between. The CDR3 sequence is 15 residues long. DNA of the CDR3: TGTGCCAGCACCTCCCGAGGGGGTGTTCCCTACGAGCAGTACTTC. Protein: CASTSRGGVPYEQYF.

This clonotype appeared a few times. This sequence joins TRBV20-1 and TRBJ1-5; D remains unclear. V gave up 4 bases and J gave up 2 bases, with 9 bases separating them. The length of the CDR3 is 13 residues. Germline CDR1 and CDR2: DFQATT and SNEGSKA (reference sequence). The CDR3 bases are TGCAGTGCTAAAGGTCCCGGCAATCAGCCCCAGCATTTT. Translated: CSAKGPGNQPQHF.

A remark on this clonotype: At one boundary the junction diverges from the germline segment, which might be a read error. The chain recombines TRBV4-1 with TRBJ2-1; 9 positions match TRBD2. The CDR3 spans 18 residues. Germline V CDR1 and CDR2: MGHRA, YSYEKL. In DNA form, the CDR3 reads TGCGCCAGCAGCCAAGATTGGGTAGCGGGGGCCTTATACAATGAGCAGGTCTTC. Its translation: CASSQDWVAGALYNEQVF.

The rearrangement joins TRBV4-1 to TRBJ2-7; a possible D gene is TRBD1 (5 bases). This CDR3 is built from 14 residues. V was cut by 3 bases and J by 4 bases, with 13 bases left in between. Germline V gene data show CDR1 as MGHRA and CDR2 as YSYEKL. The CDR3 coding sequence is TGCGCCAGCAGCCAGGGGTGGGGCTCTTACGAGCAGTACTTC. Protein product: CASSQGWGSYEQYF.

This clonotype has only a few counts. The CDR3 spells CASSREGSGEQFF. The CDR3 bases are TGTGCCAGCAGCCGGGAGGGATCCGGTGAGCAGTTCTTC. V is TRBV5-6 and J is TRBJ2-1; 8 bases are a match to TRBD2. The CDR3 runs to 13 residues. Germline assignment: CDR1 SGHDT and CDR2 YYEEEE. The trim removed 4 bases at V and 9 bases at J, leaving 6 bases unmatched.

V gene TRBV5-1 combines with J gene TRBJ1-1; 7 bases line up with TRBD1. Germline values: CDR1 SGHRS, CDR2 YFSETQ. Unmatched junction bases numbered 9, after V lost 3 bases and J lost 4 bases. The CDR3 runs 15 residues. CDR3 sequence reads: CASSSRTGRITEAFF. The CDR3 nucleotides read TGCGCCAGCAGCTCTAGGACAGGCCGGATCACTGAAGCTTTCTTT.

This chain connects TRBV6-5 to TRBJ1-1; unclear D gene. This CDR3 has 15 amino acids. V was shortened by 0 bases and J by 1 base, with 9 bases between the two germline ends. Germline lookup yields CDR1 MNHEY and CDR2 SVGAGI. CDR3 nucleotides: TGTGCCAGCAGTTACTCGGAGGTTTGGAACACTGAAGCTTTCTTT. Translating it yields CASSYSEVWNTEAFF.

V gene TRBV11-2 combines with J gene TRBJ2-7; either TRBD1 or TRBD2 may fit D (5 bases each). Deletions cut 4 bases from V and 4 bases from J, with 20 bases between. Per the germline V gene, CDR1 is SGHAT and CDR2 is FQNNGV. The CDR3 totals 16 residues. The CDR3 sequence is CASSSLGLGAKYEQYF. DNA of the CDR3: TGTGCCAGCAGCTCACTAGGATTAGGGGCCAAATACGAGCAGTACTTC.

Concerning this clonotype itself: This may come from a read error, since a much larger clone is one base off. The rearrangement joins TRBV5-5 to TRBJ2-3; 7 bases map to TRBD1. Germline V gene lookup returns CDR1 SGHKS and CDR2 YYEKEE (reference sequence). CDR3 length: 14 residues. CDR3 residues: CASSSGTATDTRYF. In nucleotides, the CDR3 is TGTGCCAGCAGTTCCGGGACAGCCACAGATACGCGGTATTTT. Looking up the rest from reference TRBV5-5 and TRBJ2-3 gives the full variable domain: DAGVTQSPTHLIKTRGQQVTLRCSPISGHKSVSWYQQVLGQGPQFIFQYYEKEERGRGNFPDRFSARQFPNYSSELNVNALLLGDSALYLCASSSGTATDTRYFGPGTRLTVL.